Listed below are T cell receptor beta chains from one sample, sequenced in a study of glioma-infiltrating T cells after dendritic cell vaccination. The repertoire was sequenced with immunoSEQ multiplex PCR; TCRdb's copy has only in-frame clones and lacks some. The table records approximately 46,000 clones, approximately 91% of them present only once. Sample: blood, taken after dendritic cell vaccination. The receptors were gathered from a human donor with glioblastoma. The CDR3 runs from the conserved cysteine through the conserved F or W. Each record gives: J gene, D gene, V gene, clone size, CDR3 protein, CDR3 DNA. The D gene is left open where the match is weak. Size is stated for part of the rows, as once, few or many counts, or as a class when the clone is expanded.

J gene: TRBJ2-5; D gene: TRBD2; V gene: TRBV4-1; clone size: NA; CDR3 protein: CASSHSGRTSDKETQYF; CDR3 DNA: TGCGCCAGCAGCCACTCTGGTCGGACTAGCGACAAAGAGACCCAGTACTTC
J gene: TRBJ2-2; D gene: TRBD2; V gene: TRBV30; clone size: NA; CDR3 protein: CAWSVDPLAGALNRGAVF; CDR3 DNA: TGTGCCTGGAGTGTAGATCCCCTAGCGGGAGCGTTGAACCGGGGAGCTGTTTTT
J gene: TRBJ2-1; D gene: NA; V gene: TRBV10-3; clone size: NA; CDR3 protein: CAIQGSTQGLFF; CDR3 DNA: TGTGCCATTCAGGGGTCTACCCAAGGGCTGTTCTTC
J gene: TRBJ2-1; D gene: TRBD2; V gene: TRBV19; clone size: NA; CDR3 protein: CASSMNARLAGGHEQFF; CDR3 DNA: TGTGCCAGTAGTATGAACGCCCGACTAGCGGGAGGACATGAGCAGTTCTTC
J gene: TRBJ1-1; D gene: NA; V gene: TRBV5-1; clone size: NA; CDR3 protein: CASSLAAGALNTEAFF; CDR3 DNA: TGCGCCAGCAGCTTGGCGGCAGGGGCTTTGAACACTGAAGCTTTCTTT
J gene: TRBJ2-1; D gene: NA; V gene: TRBV5-5; clone size: NA; CDR3 protein: CASSFLVLMAAEQFF; CDR3 DNA: TGTGCCAGCAGCTTCCTAGTACTAATGGCGGCCGAGCAGTTCTTC
J gene: TRBJ2-1; D gene: TRBD2; V gene: TRBV6-6; clone size: NA; CDR3 protein: CASRPPEGRARNEQFF; CDR3 DNA: TGTGCCAGCAGACCCCCTGAAGGGAGGGCGCGGAATGAGCAGTTCTTC
J gene: TRBJ1-1; D gene: NA; V gene: TRBV7-9; clone size: NA; CDR3 protein: CASTPVNTEAFF; CDR3 DNA: TGTGCCAGCACCCCCGTTAACACTGAAGCTTTCTTT
J gene: TRBJ2-7; D gene: TRBD1; V gene: TRBV15; clone size: NA; CDR3 protein: CATSGQNYEQYF; CDR3 DNA: TGTGCCACCTCGGGACAGAACTACGAGCAGTACTTC
J gene: TRBJ2-7; D gene: NA; V gene: TRBV6-5; clone size: few; CDR3 protein: CASSYSGQGPYEQYF; CDR3 DNA: TGTGCCAGCAGTTACTCTGGCCAGGGCCCCTACGAGCAGTACTTC
J gene: TRBJ2-1; D gene: TRBD2; V gene: TRBV7-9; clone size: NA; CDR3 protein: CASSRRTSGPLSYNEQFF; CDR3 DNA: TGTGCCAGCAGCCGCCGGACTAGCGGGCCTCTTTCCTACAATGAGCAGTTCTTC
J gene: TRBJ1-2; D gene: TRBD1; V gene: TRBV5-6; clone size: NA; CDR3 protein: CASSTQGATYGYTF; CDR3 DNA: TGTGCCAGCAGCACACAGGGGGCTACCTATGGCTACACCTTC
J gene: TRBJ2-5; D gene: NA; V gene: TRBV7-2; clone size: NA; CDR3 protein: CASSQAQETQYF; CDR3 DNA: TGTGCCAGCAGCCAAGCACAAGAGACCCAGTACTTC
J gene: TRBJ2-6; D gene: TRBD1; V gene: TRBV5-1; clone size: NA; CDR3 protein: CASSYFTGTGLTGANVLTF; CDR3 DNA: TGCGCCAGCAGCTATTTTACCGGGACAGGGCTCACTGGGGCCAACGTCCTGACTTTC
J gene: TRBJ2-2; D gene: NA; V gene: TRBV5-1; clone size: NA; CDR3 protein: CASSFQTSRGGELFF; CDR3 DNA: TGCGCCAGCAGCTTCCAGACGAGTCGGGGCGGGGAGCTGTTTTTT
J gene: TRBJ1-1; D gene: NA; V gene: TRBV5-1; clone size: NA; CDR3 protein: CASSLGYGRAEAFF; CDR3 DNA: TGCGCCAGCAGCTTGGGCTATGGGCGGGCTGAAGCTTTCTTT
J gene: TRBJ2-1; D gene: TRBD2; V gene: TRBV6-5; clone size: NA; CDR3 protein: CASSYGTTWLDEQFF; CDR3 DNA: TGTGCCAGCAGTTACGGGACTACCTGGTTGGATGAGCAGTTCTTC
J gene: TRBJ2-6; D gene: TRBD1; V gene: TRBV7-8; clone size: NA; CDR3 protein: CASSMGQSYSGANVLTF; CDR3 DNA: TGTGCCAGCAGCATGGGACAGTCCTACTCTGGGGCCAACGTCCTGACTTTC